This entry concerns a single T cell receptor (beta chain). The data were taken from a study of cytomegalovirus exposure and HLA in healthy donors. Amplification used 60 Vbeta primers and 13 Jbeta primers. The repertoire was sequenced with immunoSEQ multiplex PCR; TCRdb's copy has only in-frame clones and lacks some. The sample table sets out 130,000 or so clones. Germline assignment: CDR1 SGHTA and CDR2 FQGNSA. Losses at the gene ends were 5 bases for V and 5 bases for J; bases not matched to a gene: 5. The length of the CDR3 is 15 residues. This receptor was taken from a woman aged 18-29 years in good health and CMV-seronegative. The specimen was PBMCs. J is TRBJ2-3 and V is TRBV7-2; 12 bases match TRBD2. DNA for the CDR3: TGTGCCAGCAGCGTGACTAGCGGGAGTATAGATACGCAGTATTTT. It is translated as CASSVTSGSIDTQYF. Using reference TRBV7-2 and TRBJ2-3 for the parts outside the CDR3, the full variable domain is GAGVSQSPSNKVTEKGKDVELRCDPISGHTALYWYRQSLGQGLEFLIYFQGNSAPDKSGLPSDRFSAERTGGSVSTLTIQRTQQEDSAVYLCASSVTSGSIDTQYFGPGTRLTVL.